The 3 T cell receptor beta chains listed next were all sequenced from one sample in a study of Ad26.COV2.S vaccination and SARS-CoV-2 variants. Clones were sequenced by immunoSEQ multiplex PCR, and TCRdb holds only the in-frame ones, with some missing. The table has about 400,000 clones, about nine tenths seen once; the top ten hold around 1.9%. This sample's treatment: around 19 received Ad26.COV2.S at low or high dose, single or two shots; about 5 received placebo; per-sample allocation not given. Day 63 after the first injection of vaccine or placebo was the sampling time. The material sequenced was peripheral blood, taken in a trial of Ad26.COV2.S vaccine versus placebo. Source of these receptors: a person aged 18 to 65 who received the Ad26.COV2.S COVID-19 vaccine or a placebo.

The rearrangement links TRBV6-5 to TRBJ2-5; D is ambiguous. Trimming removed 6 bases at V and 2 bases at J, with 13 bases between. Germline assignment: CDR1 MNHEY and CDR2 SVGAGI. There are 14 residues in the CDR3. DNA for the CDR3: TGTGCCAGCAGAATGGACGGAACTCAAGAGACCCAGTACTTC. It is translated as CASRMDGTQETQYF.

The chain carries TRBV3-1 (or the pseudogene TRBV3-2) and TRBJ1-1, with 7 bases identical to TRBD1. The CDR3 covers 12 residues. J lost 11 bases, V lost 3 bases, and 6 bases had no gene match. CDR1 and CDR2 (germline): LGHDT, YNNKEL (reference sequence). The CDR3 DNA sequence: TGTGCCAGCAGCCAGTTCACAGGGGAGGCTTTCTTT. Translating gives CASSQFTGEAFF.

This rearrangement joins TRBV18 to TRBJ1-3; the D is unclear. V was clipped by 0 bases and J by 5 bases, with 11 bases between them. This CDR3 has 15 amino acids. Germline CDR1 is KGHSH and CDR2 is LQKENI. DNA of the CDR3: TGTGCCAGCTCACCACCCGGGTCTGGGCGAAACACCATATATTTT. This encodes CASSPPGSGRNTIYF.